This TCR beta chain came from a study of T-cell reconstitution after alpha-beta-depleted transplantation in children. Study-wide findings and caveats: Reportedly, alpha-beta T cells present about two months post-transplant originated from several hundred expanded clones of graft origin. Most T-cell counts and diversity one year after the transplant came from T cells that were newly produced. In some patients, recipient T cells and intrathymic progenitors surviving conditioning explained high day-60 diversity.

Regarding this clonotype: Its antigen is as yet unknown.

The V gene's germline CDR1 is MDHEN and CDR2 SYDVKM. The CDR3 sequence is 15 residues long. Trimming pared 3 bases from V and 0 bases from J, leaving 11 bases between. Unique molecular identifiers were built into the TCRbeta library. TCRdb fed the PCR reads into MiXCR, producing one record per CDR3 protein. This table has fewer than 550,000 distinct CDR3 sequences, 11% appearing once. The source is a female patient under 10 years old who had a stem cell transplant for aplastic anemia, so the T cells may come from the graft donor. This chain uses TRBV28 with TRBJ1-1; no clear D. This specimen consisted of PBMCs, mostly from graft donor cells, obtained 180 days after TCRalphabeta/CD19-depleted stem cell transplant. In DNA form, the CDR3 reads TGTGCCAGCAGTTTTCCAACCTACATGAACACTGAAGCTTTCTTT. As protein: CASSFPTYMNTEAFF. Filled out from reference TRBV28 and TRBJ1-1, the complete variable domain reads DVKVTQSSRYLVKRTGEKVFLECVQDMDHENMFWYRQDPGLGLRLIYFSYDVKMKEKGDIPEGYSVSREKKERFSLILESASTNQTSMYLCASSFPTYMNTEAFFGQGTRLTVV.